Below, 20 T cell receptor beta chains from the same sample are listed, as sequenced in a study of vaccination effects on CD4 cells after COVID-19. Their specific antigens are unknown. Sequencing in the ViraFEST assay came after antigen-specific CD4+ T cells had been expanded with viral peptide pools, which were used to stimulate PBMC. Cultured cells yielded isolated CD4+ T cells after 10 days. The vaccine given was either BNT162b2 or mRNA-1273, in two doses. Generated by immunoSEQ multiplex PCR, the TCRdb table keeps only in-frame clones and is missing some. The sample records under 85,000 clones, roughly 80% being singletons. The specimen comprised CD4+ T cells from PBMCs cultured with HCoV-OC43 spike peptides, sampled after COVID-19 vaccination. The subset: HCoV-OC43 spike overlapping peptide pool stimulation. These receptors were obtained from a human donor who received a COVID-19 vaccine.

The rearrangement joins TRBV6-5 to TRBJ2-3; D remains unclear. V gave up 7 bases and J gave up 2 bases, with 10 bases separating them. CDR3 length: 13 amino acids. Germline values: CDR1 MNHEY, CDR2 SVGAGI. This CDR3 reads CASTRISTDTQYF. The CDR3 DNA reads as TGTGCCAGCACCCGGATATCCACAGATACGCAGTATTTT.

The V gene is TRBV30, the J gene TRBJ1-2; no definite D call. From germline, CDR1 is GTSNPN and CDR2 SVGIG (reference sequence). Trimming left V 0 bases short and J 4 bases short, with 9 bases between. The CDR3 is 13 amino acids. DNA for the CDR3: TGTGCCTGGAGTGTAGGAGGGTTCTATGGCTACACCTTC. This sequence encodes CAWSVGGFYGYTF. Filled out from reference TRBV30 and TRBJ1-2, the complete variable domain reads SQTIHQWPATLVQPVGSPLSLECTVEGTSNPNLYWYRQAAGRGLQLLFYSVGIGQISSEVPQNLSASRPQDRQFILSSKKLLLSDSGFYLCAWSVGGFYGYTFGSGTRLTVV.

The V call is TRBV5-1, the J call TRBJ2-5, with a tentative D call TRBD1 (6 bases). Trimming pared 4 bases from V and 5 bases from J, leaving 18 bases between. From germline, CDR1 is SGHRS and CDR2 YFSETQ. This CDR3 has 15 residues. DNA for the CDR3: TGCGCCAGCAGCCCCCGGGACACCGCCGGGGAGACCCAGTACTTC. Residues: CASSPRDTAGETQYF.

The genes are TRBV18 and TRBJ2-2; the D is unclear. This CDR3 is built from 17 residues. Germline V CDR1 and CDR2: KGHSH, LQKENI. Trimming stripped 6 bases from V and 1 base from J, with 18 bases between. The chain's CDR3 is CASSRIPSTENTGELFF. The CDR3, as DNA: TGTGCCAGCTCCCGTATTCCGAGCACGGAGAACACCGGGGAGCTGTTTTTT.

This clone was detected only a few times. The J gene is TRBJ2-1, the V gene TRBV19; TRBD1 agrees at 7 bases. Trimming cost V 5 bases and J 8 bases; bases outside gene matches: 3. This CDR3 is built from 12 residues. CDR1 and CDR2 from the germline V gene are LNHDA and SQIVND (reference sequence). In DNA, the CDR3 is TGTGCCAGTAGTGCCACAGGGGATGAGCAGTTCTTC. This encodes CASSATGDEQFF.

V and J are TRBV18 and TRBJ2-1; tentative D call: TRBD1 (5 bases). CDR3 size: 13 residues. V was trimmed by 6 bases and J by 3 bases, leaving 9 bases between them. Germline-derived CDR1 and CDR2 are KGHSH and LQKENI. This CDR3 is CASSQGYYNEQFF. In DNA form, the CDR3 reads TGTGCCAGCTCCCAGGGATACTACAATGAGCAGTTCTTC.

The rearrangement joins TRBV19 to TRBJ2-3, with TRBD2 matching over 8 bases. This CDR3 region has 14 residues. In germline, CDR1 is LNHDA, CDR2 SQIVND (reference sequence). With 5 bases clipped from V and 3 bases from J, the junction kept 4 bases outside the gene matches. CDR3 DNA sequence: TGTGCCAGTAGTCCCGGGGGGGGGACAGATACGCAGTATTTT. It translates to CASSPGGGTDTQYF. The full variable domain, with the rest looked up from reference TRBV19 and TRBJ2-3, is DGGITQSPKYLFRKEGQNVTLSCEQNLNHDAMYWYRQDPGQGLRLIYYSQIVNDFQKGDIAEGYSVSREKKESFPLTVTSAQKNPTAFYLCASSPGGGTDTQYFGPGTRLTVL.

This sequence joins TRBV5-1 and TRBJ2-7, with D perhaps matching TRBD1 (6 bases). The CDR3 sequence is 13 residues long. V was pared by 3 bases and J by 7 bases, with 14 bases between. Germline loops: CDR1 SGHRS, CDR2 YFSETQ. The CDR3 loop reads CASSSTGLGEQYV. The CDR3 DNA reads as TGCGCCAGCAGCTCTACAGGGTTGGGAGAGCAGTACGTC.

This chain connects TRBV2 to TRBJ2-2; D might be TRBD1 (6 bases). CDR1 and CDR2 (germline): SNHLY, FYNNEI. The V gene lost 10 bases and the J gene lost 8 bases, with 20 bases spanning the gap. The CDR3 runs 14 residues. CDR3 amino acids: CATKRDTYEGELFF. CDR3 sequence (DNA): TGTGCCACCAAACGGGACACCTACGAAGGGGAGCTGTTTTTT.

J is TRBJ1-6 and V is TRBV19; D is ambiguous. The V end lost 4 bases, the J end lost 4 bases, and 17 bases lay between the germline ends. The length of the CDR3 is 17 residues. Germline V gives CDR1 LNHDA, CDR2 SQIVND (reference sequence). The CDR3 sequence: CASSNLRTELYNSPLHF. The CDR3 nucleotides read TGTGCCAGTAGTAACCTCCGGACGGAATTATATAATTCACCCCTCCACTTT. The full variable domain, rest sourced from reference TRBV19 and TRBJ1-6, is DGGITQSPKYLFRKEGQNVTLSCEQNLNHDAMYWYRQDPGQGLRLIYYSQIVNDFQKGDIAEGYSVSREKKESFPLTVTSAQKNPTAFYLCASSNLRTELYNSPLHFGNGTRLTVT.

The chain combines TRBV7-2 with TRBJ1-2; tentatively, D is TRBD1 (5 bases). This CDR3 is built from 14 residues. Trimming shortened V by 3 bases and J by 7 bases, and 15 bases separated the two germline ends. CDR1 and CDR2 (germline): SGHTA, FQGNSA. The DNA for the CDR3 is TGTGCCAGCAGCTTCAGGGAAAGTGACTCTGGCTACACCTTC. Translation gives CASSFRESDSGYTF.

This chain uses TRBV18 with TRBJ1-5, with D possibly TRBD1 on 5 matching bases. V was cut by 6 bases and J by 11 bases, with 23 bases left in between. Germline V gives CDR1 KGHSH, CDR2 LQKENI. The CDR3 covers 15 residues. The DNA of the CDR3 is TGTGCCAGCTCCTTGACCTCAATACAGGAGGGGACCCAGCATTTT. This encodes CASSLTSIQEGTQHF.

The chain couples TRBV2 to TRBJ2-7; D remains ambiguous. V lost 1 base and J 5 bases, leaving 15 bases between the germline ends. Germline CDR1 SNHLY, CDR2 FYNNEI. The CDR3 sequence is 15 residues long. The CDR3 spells CASSEERTPTHEQYV. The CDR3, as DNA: TGTGCCAGCAGTGAAGAGAGGACCCCTACCCACGAGCAGTACGTC.

The CDR3 reads CASSPPGYEKLFF. The CDR3 nucleotides are TGTGCCAGCTCACCACCGGGCTACGAAAAACTGTTTTTT. This rearrangement joins TRBV18 to TRBJ1-4; D is unclear. V lost 0 bases to trimming and J lost 8 bases, with 7 bases between them. The CDR3 spans 13 residues. The germline CDR1 and CDR2 sequences are KGHSH and LQKENI. The full variable domain, its missing parts supplied by reference TRBV18 and TRBJ1-4, is NAGVMQNPRHLVRRRGQEARLRCSPMKGHSHVYWYRQLPEEGLKFMVYLQKENIIDESGMPKERFSAEFPKEGPSILRIQQVVRGDSAAYFCASSPPGYEKLFFGSGTQLSVL.

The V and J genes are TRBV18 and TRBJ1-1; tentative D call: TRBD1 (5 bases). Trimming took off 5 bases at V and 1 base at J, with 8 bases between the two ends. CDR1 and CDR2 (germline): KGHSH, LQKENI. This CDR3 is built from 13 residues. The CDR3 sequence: CASSYGQNTEAFF. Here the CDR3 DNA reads TGTGCCAGCTCATATGGACAGAACACTGAAGCTTTCTTT.

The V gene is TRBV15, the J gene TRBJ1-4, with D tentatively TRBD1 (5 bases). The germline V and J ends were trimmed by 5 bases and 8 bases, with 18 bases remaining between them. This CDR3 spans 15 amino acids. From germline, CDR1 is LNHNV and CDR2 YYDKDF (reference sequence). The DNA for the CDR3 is TGTGCCACCAGCGCCCGGGGCTCCCCTGGGGAAAAACTGTTTTTT. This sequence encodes CATSARGSPGEKLFF.

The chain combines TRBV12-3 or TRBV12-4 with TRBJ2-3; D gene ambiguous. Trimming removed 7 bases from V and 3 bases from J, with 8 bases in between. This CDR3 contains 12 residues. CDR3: CASKSRTDTQYF. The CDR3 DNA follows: TGTGCCAGCAAATCTAGAACAGATACGCAGTATTTT.

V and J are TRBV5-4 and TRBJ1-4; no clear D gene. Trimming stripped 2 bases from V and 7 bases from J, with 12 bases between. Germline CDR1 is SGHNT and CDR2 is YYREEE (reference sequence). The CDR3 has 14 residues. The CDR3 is CASSFGFSSEKLFF. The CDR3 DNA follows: TGTGCCAGCAGCTTCGGGTTTAGTAGTGAAAAACTGTTTTTT.

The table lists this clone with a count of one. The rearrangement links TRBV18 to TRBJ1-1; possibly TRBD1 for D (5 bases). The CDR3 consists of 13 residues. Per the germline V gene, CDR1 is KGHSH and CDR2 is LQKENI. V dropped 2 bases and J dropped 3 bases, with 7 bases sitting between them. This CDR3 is CASSPGGDTEAFF. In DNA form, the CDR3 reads TGTGCCAGCTCACCAGGGGGGGACACTGAAGCTTTCTTT.

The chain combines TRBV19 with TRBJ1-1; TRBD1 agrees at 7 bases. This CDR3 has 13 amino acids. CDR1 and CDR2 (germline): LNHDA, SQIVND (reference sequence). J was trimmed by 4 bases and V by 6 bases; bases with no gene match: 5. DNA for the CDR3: TGTGCCAGTAGCACAGGGGATCGCACTGAAGCTTTCTTT. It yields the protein CASSTGDRTEAFF.